This T cell receptor (beta chain) was recovered during a study of cytomegalovirus exposure and HLA in healthy donors. Study as a whole: A prior analysis found 117 million unique TCR beta sequences from approximately 200 million T cells.

The study ran its PCR with 60 Vbeta and 13 Jbeta primers. The repertoire was sequenced with immunoSEQ multiplex PCR; TCRdb's copy has only in-frame clones and lacks some. The sample has some 120,000 clones, and its top ten clones hold roughly 2%. The J segment lost 5 bases and the V segment lost 6 bases, leaving 18 bases of the junction unmatched. This CDR3 has 18 residues. CDR1 is SEHNR and CDR2 is FQNEAQ in the germline V gene (reference sequence). Sequenced: PBMCs. This chain links TRBV7-9 with TRBJ2-1; TRBD1 matches 8 bases. The TCR sequence derives from a woman aged 55-75 years in good health and CMV-seronegative. CDR3 sequence: CASRPRRGQVASDNEQFF. The CDR3 DNA reads TGTGCCAGCAGACCCCGACGGGGACAGGTAGCTTCGGACAATGAGCAGTTCTTC.